This TCR beta chain came from a study of pediatric ulcerative colitis. This clone has more than one count but fewer than ten. V was pared by 5 bases and J by 1 base, with 4 bases of the junction left unmatched. This CDR3 comprises 16 residues. In germline, CDR1 is SGHAT, CDR2 FQNNGV. Clones were read by immunoSEQ multiplex PCR, and TCRdb kept only the in-frame ones, dropping some. Among fewer than 7,000 clones, 89% were seen once, and the ten largest hold less than 2%. The chain couples TRBV11-2 to TRBJ2-7, with 14 positions matching TRBD2. This TCR was recovered from a girl between 5 and 17 years old who was a control in a study of pediatric ulcerative colitis. Material: blood. This chain's CDR3 is CASSHGTSGRSYEQYF. The CDR3 nucleotides are TGTGCCAGCAGCCATGGGACTAGCGGGAGATCCTACGAGCAGTACTTC. Full variable domain (outside the CDR3, taken from reference TRBV11-2 and TRBJ2-7): EAGVAQSPRYKIIEKRQSVAFWCNPISGHATLYWYQQILGQGPKLLIQFQNNGVVDDSQLPKDRFSAERLKGVDSTLKIQPAKLEDSAVYLCASSHGTSGRSYEQYFGPGTRLTVT.